These 7 T cell receptor beta chains came from one sample sequenced in a study of OX40 agonist ivuxolimab in advanced cancers. Only in-frame clones appear in the TCRdb table, and some are missing; sequencing was by immunoSEQ multiplex PCR. Altogether around 40,000 clones are present, about 90% being singletons, with the ten largest covering roughly 9.8%. The sequenced sample was CD4+ or CD8+ T cells sorted from blood, obtained in a trial of the OX40 agonist ivuxolimab. The receptor set was obtained from an adult with an advanced solid tumor such as melanoma, head and neck, liver or kidney cancer.

The chain is built from TRBV11-2 and TRBJ2-1; no clear D gene. V was clipped by 5 bases and J by 3 bases, with 14 bases between them. In germline, CDR1 is SGHAT, CDR2 FQNNGV. The CDR3 spans 15 residues. The CDR3 region is CASSPGGAYYNEQFF. Written as DNA, the CDR3 is TGTGCCAGCAGCCCAGGCGGCGCCTACTACAATGAGCAGTTCTTC.

The sample holds a few counts of this clone. The V and J genes are TRBV11-2 and TRBJ1-2; D is unclear. Trimming took 3 bases from V and 8 from J, leaving 10 bases between them. The CDR3 is made up of 12 amino acids. Germline V lookup: CDR1 SGHAT, CDR2 FQNNGV. The CDR3 loop is CASSLGGRGYTF. The CDR3 DNA is TGTGCCAGCAGCTTGGGCGGCAGGGGCTACACCTTC. Complete variable domain (other parts from reference TRBV11-2 and TRBJ1-2): EAGVAQSPRYKIIEKRQSVAFWCNPISGHATLYWYQQILGQGPKLLIQFQNNGVVDDSQLPKDRFSAERLKGVDSTLKIQPAKLEDSAVYLCASSLGGRGYTFGSGTRLTVV.

The chain carries TRBV28 and TRBJ2-6; no reliable D call. CDR3 size: 16 residues. Between the trimmed V and J ends, which lost 1 base and 2 bases, there was a span of 9 bases. The germline V gene encodes CDR1 MDHEN and CDR2 SYDVKM. The CDR3 reads CASSLYVVPGANVLTF. The CDR3 region has the DNA TGTGCCAGCAGTTTATATGTAGTACCTGGGGCCAACGTCCTGACTTTC.

This chain links TRBV7-9 with TRBJ2-7; 8 bases match TRBD1. CDR1 and CDR2 from the germline V gene are SEHNR and FQNEAQ (reference sequence). With V trimmed by 5 bases and J by 3 bases, 6 bases remained unmatched. The CDR3 runs to 14 residues. The CDR3 nucleotides read TGTGCCAGCAGCCGACCCGGGACAGGCTACGAGCAGTACTTC. It yields the protein CASSRPGTGYEQYF.

This clone was observed a single time. The V call is TRBV19, the J call TRBJ2-5, with TRBD1 identical over 7 bases. The germline V gene has CDR1 LNHDA and CDR2 SQIVND (reference sequence). Unmatched junction bases numbered 6, after V lost 4 bases and J lost 4 bases. The CDR3 has 14 residues. CDR3 sequence: CASSKGQRGETQYF. DNA of the CDR3: TGTGCCAGTAGTAAGGGACAGAGGGGAGAGACCCAGTACTTC.

The chain links TRBV11-2 to TRBJ2-1; the match to TRBD2 covers 9 bases. The germline CDR1 and CDR2 sequences are SGHAT and FQNNGV. The CDR3 is made up of 16 amino acids. Trimming at V came to 5 bases and at J to 10 bases, leaving 15 bases not matched to a gene. Written as DNA, the CDR3 is TGTGCCAGCAGCATCCCCTCCGGCGGGAGGGCCAGGGAGCAGTTCTTC. This gives the protein CASSIPSGGRAREQFF.

This chain uses TRBV27 with TRBJ2-7, with 9 bases lining up with TRBD1. V trimming: 6 bases; J trimming: 2 bases; junction bases outside the gene matches: 8. The CDR3 runs to 15 residues. The germline V gene encodes CDR1 MNHEY and CDR2 SMNVEV (reference sequence). The CDR3 nucleotides read TGTGCCAGCAGATCCGGGACAGGGACCGCCTACGAGCAGTACGTC. Translation gives CASRSGTGTAYEQYV.